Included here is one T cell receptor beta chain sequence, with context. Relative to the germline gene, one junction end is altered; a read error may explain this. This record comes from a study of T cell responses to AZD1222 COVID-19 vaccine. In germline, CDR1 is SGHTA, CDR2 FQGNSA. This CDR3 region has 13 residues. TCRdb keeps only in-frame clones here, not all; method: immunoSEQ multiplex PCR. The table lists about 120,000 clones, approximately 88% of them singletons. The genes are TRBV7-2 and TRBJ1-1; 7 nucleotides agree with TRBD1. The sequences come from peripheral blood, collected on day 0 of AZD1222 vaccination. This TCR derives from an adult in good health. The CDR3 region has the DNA TGTGCCAGCGGAGGTCGACAGGGATCAGTGCTGGGATTT. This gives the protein CASGGRQGSVLGF.